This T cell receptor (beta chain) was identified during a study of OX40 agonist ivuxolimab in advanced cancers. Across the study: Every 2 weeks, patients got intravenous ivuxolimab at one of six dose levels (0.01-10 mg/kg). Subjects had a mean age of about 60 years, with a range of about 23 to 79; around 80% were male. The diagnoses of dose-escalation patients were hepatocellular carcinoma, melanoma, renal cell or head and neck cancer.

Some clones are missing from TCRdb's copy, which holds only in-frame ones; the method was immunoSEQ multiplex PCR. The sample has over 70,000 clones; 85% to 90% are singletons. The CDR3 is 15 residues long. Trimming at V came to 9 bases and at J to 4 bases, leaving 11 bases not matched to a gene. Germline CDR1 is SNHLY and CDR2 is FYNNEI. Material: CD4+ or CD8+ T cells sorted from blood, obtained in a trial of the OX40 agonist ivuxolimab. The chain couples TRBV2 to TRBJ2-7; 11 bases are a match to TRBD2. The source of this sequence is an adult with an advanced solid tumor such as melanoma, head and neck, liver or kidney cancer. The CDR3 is CASLGTSGGGYEQYF. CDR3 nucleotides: TGTGCCAGTCTCGGGACTAGCGGAGGGGGTTACGAGCAGTACTTC. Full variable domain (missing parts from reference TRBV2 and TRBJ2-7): EPEVTQTPSHQVTQMGQEVILRCVPISNHLYFYWYRQILGQKVEFLVSFYNNEISEKSEIFDDQFSVERPDGSNFTLKIRSTKLEDSAMYFCASLGTSGGGYEQYFGPGTRLTVT.